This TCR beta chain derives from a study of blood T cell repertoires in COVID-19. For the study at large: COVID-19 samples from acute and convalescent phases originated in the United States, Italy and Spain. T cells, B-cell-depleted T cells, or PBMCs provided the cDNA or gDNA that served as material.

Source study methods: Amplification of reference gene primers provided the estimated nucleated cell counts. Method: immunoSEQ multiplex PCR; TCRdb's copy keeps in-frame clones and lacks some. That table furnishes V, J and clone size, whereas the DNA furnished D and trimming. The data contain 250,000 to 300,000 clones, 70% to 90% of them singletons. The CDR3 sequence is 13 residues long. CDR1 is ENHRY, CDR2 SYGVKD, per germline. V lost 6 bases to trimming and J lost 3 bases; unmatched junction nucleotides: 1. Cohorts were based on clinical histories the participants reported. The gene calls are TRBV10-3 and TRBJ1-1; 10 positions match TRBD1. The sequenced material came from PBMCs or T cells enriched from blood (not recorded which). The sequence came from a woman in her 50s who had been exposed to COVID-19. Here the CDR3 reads CAIRGTGDTEAFF. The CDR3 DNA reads TGTGCCATCAGGGGGACAGGGGACACTGAAGCTTTCTTT.